This TCR beta chain is from a study of blood T cell repertoires in COVID-19 (dated by TCRdb to 2019 to 2021). Study-wide context: The collaborator samples originated in the United States, Italy and Spain and spanned the acute and convalescent phases of COVID-19. The repertoires were released in a freely available public database intended as a resource for research on the immune response to SARS-CoV-2. HLA class I and class II types, where available, came from metadata supplied by the sample provider rather than from assay-based typing. The prospective study material was composed of cDNA or gDNA derived from T cells, B-cell-depleted T cells, or PBMCs. The dataset comprised deeply sampled blood TCRbeta repertoires from subjects exposed to, actively infected with, or recovered from COVID-19. Nearly every sample came with metadata listing a de-identified subject ID, COVID-19 status, age in years and sex. Samples came from the ongoing ImmuneRACE study (first 160 participants) plus 1,254 subjects from 6 global collaborators.

Overall results and qualifications from the work: Clinical and demographic metadata were provided uncurated, with the amount varying by source and participant.

V is cut back by 1 base and J by 1 base, with 14 bases in the junction unmatched. CDR1 is given as SGHTA and CDR2 as FQGTGA, both from the germline V gene. The CDR3 sequence holds 19 residues, the cysteine and phenylalanine included. Only the CDR3 DNA is retained, 57 bases long and in frame from the first base. This clone has just a few counts. It lacks a known antigen. Nothing much larger sits one base from this clone, and base qualities are not available. Participants in the prospective study were aged roughly 18 to 90 years, lived in over 20 United States geographic areas, and enrolled through a virtual design. Cohort assignment in the prospective study relied on participant-reported clinical history from a screening survey and a study questionnaire. In the prospective study, whole blood, serum and a nasopharyngeal or oropharyngeal swab were collected from each participant by mobile phlebotomists. Prospective study participants could optionally give additional blood draws and questionnaires over an approximately two-month period. Before DNA extraction, blood samples from the prospective study were shipped at room temperature or frozen.

TCRbeta CDR3 regions were amplified from genomic DNA using the immunoSEQ Assay, a bias-controlled multiplex PCR. The published analysis was carried out like this. Nucleated cell counts per sample were estimated from amplification of reference gene primers within the assay. To quantify the absolute abundance of each unique TCRbeta CDR3 rearrangement, sequence reads were collapsed and filtered. For each sample, productive Simpson clonality was calculated as the square root of Simpson's diversity index over productive rearrangements. TCRdb stores this immuneACCESS table with in-frame sequences only. Part of the clones is absent; in the studies checked, under half of the shortfall reflects unresolved V genes, and no reason is known for the rest. V and J calls and clone size come straight from that table; D and trimming were deduced from the DNA. The sample table lists 300,000 to 400,000 clones, approximately 86% of them with a count of one. The biggest ten clones account for around 4.2% of the sample.

Sequencing was done on a sample of PBMCs or T cells enriched from blood (not recorded which). The TCR comes from a woman aged 40 to 50 with acute COVID-19. This receptor chain uses TRBV7-3 and TRBJ1-1; 8 bases in the junction line up with TRBD1. The CDR3 sequence is CASSLNVLDREAPNTEAFF. The DNA sequence reads TGTGCCAGCAGCTTAAATGTTTTGGACAGGGAAGCACCGAACACTGAAGCTTTCTTT.